The next 5 T cell receptor beta chains were all read from a single sample in a study of early T cells in non-severe SARS-CoV-2 infection. TCRdb reanalysed the 5' RACE reads using MiXCR and keeps one entry per CDR3 protein. The data show roughly 100,000 distinct CDR3 sequences, about an eighth seen once. Sequencing was performed on whole blood. The receptors originated from an adult who was a healthcare worker with PCR-confirmed SARS-CoV-2 infection or an uninfected control (not recorded which).

This clonotype was recorded many times. This chain links TRBV28 with TRBJ2-5; TRBD2 is a possible D gene (5 bases). The ends were cut back, 2 bases at V and 4 bases at J, with 8 bases in the middle. The CDR3 has 13 residues. CDR1 and CDR2 (germline): MDHEN, SYDVKM. DNA for the CDR3: TGTGCCAGCAGTTTAGCGGGCGGAGAGACCCAGTACTTC. The encoded protein is CASSLAGGETQYF.

This chain connects TRBV30 to TRBJ2-7; 8 bases line up with TRBD1. The germline gives CDR1 GTSNPN, CDR2 SVGIG (reference sequence). This CDR3 is built from 13 residues. Unmatched junction bases numbered 3, after V lost 2 bases and J lost 3 bases. The CDR3 DNA reads TGTGCCTGGAGTACCGGGACAGGCTACGAGCAGTACTTC. It yields the protein CAWSTGTGYEQYF.

This clonotype was counted once. This sequence joins TRBV29-1 and TRBJ2-5, with 7 bases fitting TRBD2. In germline, CDR1 is SQVTM, CDR2 ANQGSEA. The trim removed 3 bases at V and 4 bases at J, leaving 11 bases unmatched. The CDR3 covers 15 residues. The CDR3 DNA follows: TGCAGCGTTGAGTTCCCCGCGGGAGTTGGAGAGACCCAGTACTTC. Residues: CSVEFPAGVGETQYF.

This chain uses TRBV6-1 with TRBJ2-5; no clear D gene. This CDR3 is 17 amino acids long. Trimming took 4 bases from V and 4 from J, leaving 22 bases between them. Germline loops: CDR1 MNHNS, CDR2 SASEGT. CDR3 in amino acids: CASSVSQLVRGRETQYF. CDR3 sequence (DNA): TGTGCCAGCAGTGTATCCCAGCTAGTCCGAGGCAGAGAGACCCAGTACTTC.

This clonotype has only a few counts. The rearrangement uses TRBV10-2 and TRBJ1-1, with D unclear. The CDR3 contains 15 residues. Germline values: CDR1 WSHSY, CDR2 SAAADI. V was cut by 6 bases and J by 0 bases, with 14 bases left in between. CDR3 region: CASSDTKRMNTEAFF. CDR3 DNA: TGCGCCAGCAGCGACACTAAACGGATGAACACTGAAGCTTTCTTT.